This T cell receptor beta chain appears in the sequencing data of a study of radiotherapy plus CTLA-4 blockade in lung cancer. Study as a whole: Patients showed objective responses in 15% to 20% of cases, and disease control was achieved by about 31%. Study-wide results and limits: Increased serum interferon-beta after radiation also reportedly predicted response strongly. Blood TCR clones of tumor origin expanded after radiotherapy plus ipilimumab.

This clone was counted between two and nine times. Its cognate antigen is unknown. CTLA-4 blockade with ipilimumab, together with focal radiation, was given to patients with chemo-refractory metastatic non-small-cell lung cancer. Assay used: immunoSEQ multiplex PCR; TCRdb lists only in-frame clones, some missing. The table shows 80,000 to 100,000 clones, with roughly 74% occurring only once. The CDR3 loop spans 15 amino acids. Per germline, CDR1 KGHSH and CDR2 LQKENI. V was trimmed by 6 bases and J by 4 bases, leaving 13 bases between them. V gene TRBV18 combines with J gene TRBJ1-6, with D uncertain. Specimen: peripheral blood, collected from a patient treated with radiotherapy plus ipilimumab. This receptor was identified in a human donor with non-small cell lung cancer who had a partial response to radiotherapy plus ipilimumab. Some clones in this sample may be carry-over from other donors' samples. The CDR3 region is CASSSRGDYNSPLHF. The CDR3 DNA reads TGTGCCAGCTCTTCCCGGGGAGATTATAATTCACCCCTCCACTTT.